The 4 T cell receptor beta chains below were found in one sample sequenced in a study of PD-1 blockade in classical Hodgkin lymphoma. Relapses following autologous stem cell transplantation were seen in all patients, with brentuximab vedotin exposure varying. The assay was immunoSEQ multiplex PCR, and TCRdb's table has in-frame clones only and misses some. The sample yields more than 40,000 clones, approximately 91% seen once. Material: peripheral blood mononuclear cells (PBMCs), obtained at baseline. Every receptor here comes from a human donor with classical Hodgkin lymphoma.

The CDR3 bases are TGTGCCAGCAGTCCGGGACTCACAGATACGCAGTATTTT. It translates to CASSPGLTDTQYF. The chain combines TRBV7-6 with TRBJ2-3; D is perhaps TRBD2 (6 bases). This CDR3 region has 13 residues. Germline V gene sequence: CDR1 SGHVS, CDR2 FNYEAQ. Trimming removed 6 bases at V and 2 bases at J, with 9 bases between.

This clone was detected only a few times. The chain recombines TRBV5-1 with TRBJ1-3; D is unclear. The V end was cut by 0 bases, the J end by 3 bases, with 4 bases between. This CDR3 has 13 residues. Germline V gives CDR1 SGHRS, CDR2 YFSETQ. CDR3 nucleotides: TGCGCCAGCAGCTTGGGCCTTGGAAACACCATATATTTT. It encodes CASSLGLGNTIYF.

V and J are TRBV6-1 and TRBJ2-7; D possibly uses TRBD1 or TRBD2 (5 bases each). V was trimmed by 2 bases and J by 0 bases, leaving 14 bases between them. This CDR3 has 16 amino acids. The germline gives CDR1 MNHNS, CDR2 SASEGT. CDR3 loop: CASSEYPGRNSYEQYF. CDR3 nucleotides: TGTGCCAGCAGTGAATATCCGGGACGCAACTCCTACGAGCAGTACTTC.

The CDR3 nucleotides read TGCAGCGTGATTGCCCGGCTAGCGGGAGGGAGCGAGCAGTACTTC. As protein: CSVIARLAGGSEQYF. This sequence joins TRBV29-1 and TRBJ2-7; 12 nucleotides agree with TRBD2. V was clipped by 6 bases and J by 6 bases; unmatched bases: 12. CDR1 is SQVTM, CDR2 ANQGSEA, per germline. This CDR3 contains 15 residues.